One sample yielded the 14 T cell receptor beta chains listed below, sequenced in a study of blood T cell repertoires in COVID-19. The assay was immunoSEQ multiplex PCR, and TCRdb's table has in-frame clones only and misses some. Of under 250,000 clones in the sample, 70% to 90% were seen once. Sequenced: PBMCs or T cells enriched from blood (not recorded which). The receptors originated from a man under 40 with acute COVID-19.

The V and J genes are TRBV23-1 and TRBJ1-2, with a tentative D call TRBD1 (6 bases). TRBV23-1 is an ORF; its function is uncertain. Trimming took off 0 bases at V and 4 bases at J, with 15 bases between the two ends. The CDR3 is made up of 16 amino acids. The CDR3 region is CASSQSIGSGVYGYTF. The CDR3 DNA reads as TGCGCCAGCAGTCAATCAATCGGATCAGGGGTCTATGGCTACACCTTC.

V usage is TRBV12-3 or TRBV12-4 and J usage is TRBJ1-2; 7 bases are a match to TRBD1. The V segment lost 6 bases and the J segment 5 bases; nucleotides outside the gene matches: 3. The CDR3 runs 12 residues. The CDR3 nucleotides read TGTGCCAGCAGGGGACAGCTTTATGGCTACACCTTC. Translated: CASRGQLYGYTF.

This chain connects TRBV6-5 to TRBJ2-3; the D gene is possibly TRBD2 (5 bases). The CDR3 sequence is 13 residues long. Germline V lookup: CDR1 MNHEY, CDR2 SVGAGI. V lost 6 bases and J 3 bases, leaving 10 bases between the germline ends. CDR3 in amino acids: CASRDPGTDTQYF. The CDR3 region has the DNA TGTGCCAGCAGGGACCCGGGGACAGATACGCAGTATTTT.

The chain combines TRBV18 with TRBJ2-3, with a possible D match to TRBD1 (7 bases). CDR3 length equals 16 residues. Trimming cost V 3 bases and J 6 bases, with 19 bases left between them. Germline V gene data show CDR1 as KGHSH and CDR2 as LQKENI. The CDR3 loop reads CASSPSRGALIDTQYF. CDR3 sequence (DNA): TGTGCCAGCTCACCCTCCAGGGGGGCACTAATTGATACGCAGTATTTT. Variable domain in full (rest from reference TRBV18 and TRBJ2-3): NAGVMQNPRHLVRRRGQEARLRCSPMKGHSHVYWYRQLPEEGLKFMVYLQKENIIDESGMPKERFSAEFPKEGPSILRIQQVVRGDSAAYFCASSPSRGALIDTQYFGPGTRLTVL.

The J gene is TRBJ2-7, the V gene TRBV14, with D tentatively TRBD1 (6 bases). Germline V gives CDR1 SGHDN, CDR2 FVKESK. Trimming left V 4 bases short and J 3 bases short, with 10 bases between. This CDR3 is built from 13 residues. CDR3 coding DNA: TGTGCCAGCAGCCGGGACATCTACTACGAGCAGTACTTC. Residues: CASSRDIYYEQYF. The entire variable domain, with the rest obtained from reference TRBV14 and TRBJ2-7, is as follows: EAGVTQFPSHSVIEKGQTVTLRCDPISGHDNLYWYRRVMGKEIKFLLHFVKESKQDESGMPNNRFLAERTGGTYSTLKVQPAELEDSGVYFCASSRDIYYEQYFGPGTRLTVT.

V is TRBV5-1 and J is TRBJ2-7, with D possibly being TRBD1 (5 bases). The CDR3 is 13 amino acids. V lost 0 bases to trimming and J lost 5 bases, with 9 bases between them. CDR1 is SGHRS, CDR2 YFSETQ, per germline. The chain's CDR3 is CASSLGLRDEQYF. CDR3 nucleotide sequence: TGCGCCAGCAGCTTGGGCCTCAGGGACGAGCAGTACTTC.

The rearrangement uses TRBV7-2 and TRBJ2-1; 12 bases match TRBD2. V lost 7 bases and J lost 9; bases outside the gene matches: 7. Germline lookup yields CDR1 SGHTA and CDR2 FQGNSA. This CDR3 contains 14 residues. The CDR3 DNA sequence: TGTGCCAGCACCACTAGCGGGGGGCTGAGTGAGCAGTTCTTC. Amino acid sequence: CASTTSGGLSEQFF.

DNA for the CDR3: TGCGCCACCAGACCGGGGGGTGCCACTGAAGCTTTCTTT. Its translation is CATRPGGATEAFF. V gene TRBV5-1 combines with J gene TRBJ1-1; weak D call: TRBD1 (5 bases). V shed 9 bases and J shed 4 bases, with 16 bases lying between them. CDR1 is SGHRS and CDR2 is YFSETQ in the germline V gene. The CDR3 covers 13 residues.

The chain couples TRBV5-4 to TRBJ2-7, with 9 bases identical to TRBD1. The CDR3 is 14 amino acids. Per germline, CDR1 SGHNT and CDR2 YYREEE (reference sequence). With V trimmed by 5 bases and J by 2 bases, 5 bases remained unmatched. The CDR3 region is CASRAGTGPYEQYF. CDR3 DNA sequence: TGTGCCAGCAGGGCCGGGACAGGGCCCTACGAGCAGTACTTC.

This clone was counted a single time. V gene TRBV18 combines with J gene TRBJ1-1; TRBD1 might be the D (5 bases). Germline values: CDR1 KGHSH, CDR2 LQKENI. The CDR3 runs 15 residues. V was trimmed by 2 bases and J by 3 bases, leaving 13 bases between them. CDR3 residues: CASSPVSGGDTEAFF. The CDR3 DNA is TGTGCCAGCTCACCAGTAAGCGGGGGGGACACTGAAGCTTTCTTT.

The rearrangement uses TRBV10-1 and TRBJ2-3; 7 positions agree with TRBD2. Germline-derived CDR1 and CDR2 are WNHNN and SYGVQD (reference sequence). CDR3 length: 14 residues. V gave up 0 bases and J gave up 6 bases; unmatched junction bases: 3. The CDR3 sequence: CASSESGREDTQYF. The CDR3 DNA follows: TGCGCCAGCAGTGAGTCGGGGCGGGAGGATACGCAGTATTTT.

The chain combines TRBV5-1 with TRBJ1-1; 8 bases fit TRBD1. The CDR3 contains 16 residues. CDR1 and CDR2 from the germline V gene are SGHRS and YFSETQ. Trimming removed 1 base from V and 0 bases from J; junction bases left unmatched: 5. CDR3 protein: CASSLRYRGMNTEAFF. In DNA, the CDR3 is TGCGCCAGCAGCTTGAGGTACAGGGGGATGAACACTGAAGCTTTCTTT.

The chain is built from TRBV14 and TRBJ2-3, with 8 nucleotides matching TRBD2. Trimming took 2 bases from V and 4 from J; bases not matched to a gene: 8. This CDR3 contains 16 residues. The germline gives CDR1 SGHDN, CDR2 FVKESK. The CDR3 coding sequence is TGTGCCAGCAGCCAAATAAGGCGGGGGGCCCCAGATACGCAGTATTTT. This translates into CASSQIRRGAPDTQYF.

The chain has TRBV7-6 and TRBJ1-6, with D maybe TRBD1 (6 bases). Germline V lookup: CDR1 SGHVS, CDR2 FNYEAQ. V lost 1 base and J 6 bases, leaving 16 bases between the germline ends. The CDR3 loop spans 17 amino acids. The CDR3 region is CASSLVRAGASNSPLHF. The CDR3 DNA follows: TGTGCCAGCAGCTTAGTGAGGGCAGGGGCAAGTAATTCACCCCTCCACTTT.